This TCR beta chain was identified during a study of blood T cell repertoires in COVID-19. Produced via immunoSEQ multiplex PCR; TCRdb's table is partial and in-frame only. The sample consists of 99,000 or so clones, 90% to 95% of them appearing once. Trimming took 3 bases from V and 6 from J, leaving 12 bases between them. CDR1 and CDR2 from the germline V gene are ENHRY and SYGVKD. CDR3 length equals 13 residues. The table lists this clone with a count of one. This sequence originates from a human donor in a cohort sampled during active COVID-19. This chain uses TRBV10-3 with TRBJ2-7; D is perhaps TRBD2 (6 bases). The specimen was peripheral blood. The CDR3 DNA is TGTGCCATCAGTGATTATGTGGGGGGCGAGCAGTACTTC. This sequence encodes CAISDYVGGEQYF.